This T cell receptor (beta chain) was observed in a study of T-cell memory formation after mild COVID-19. General study results and limits: Those CD4+ clones that contracted were mainly in CM and EM (CD8+ ones in EMRA).

TCRdb called the 5' RACE reads again in MiXCR, with one record for every CDR3 protein. The sample gives about 560,000 distinct CDR3 sequences, approximately 21% of which show up once; 8.4% is in the top ten. The length of the CDR3 is 15 residues. V lost 4 bases and J lost 1; bases outside the gene matches: 6. Germline V gene sequence: CDR1 SGHAT, CDR2 FQNNGV. This clonotype was found a few times. Its target is not known. This sequence joins TRBV11-2 and TRBJ1-1, with TRBD1 matching over 7 bases. Material for sequencing was PBMCs or a T cell subset sorted from them (not recorded which). This clonotype originated in an adult woman who had mild COVID-19 (a few samples of this study predate the infection). Cell type and time point are not known. CDR3 sequence (DNA): TGTGCCAGCAGCTCCTCCGACAGGGCGAACACTGAAGCTTTCTTT. Translating it yields CASSSSDRANTEAFF.